The rows below give T cell receptor beta chains drawn from one sample of a study of T cells in Graves' hyperthyroidism and ophthalmopathy. TCRdb called the multiplex PCR reads again in MiXCR, with one record for every CDR3 protein. Seen here are 550,000 to 650,000 distinct CDR3 sequences, around 15% observed once, and the top ten hold over 11%. Sequences were obtained from blood. The receptor set was obtained from a woman between 40 and 55 years old with Graves' hyperthyroidism. Both conserved end residues are part of each CDR3. D genes are given only for firm matches. Clone size is not always given. Where it is, it says once, few, many or a class for expanded clones.

V	size	J	D	CDR3	DNA
TRBV9	many	TRBJ2-1	TRBD2	CASSVGIAGGYNEQFF	TGTGCCAGCAGCGTAGGAATAGCGGGAGGGTACAATGAGCAGTTCTTC
TRBV7-9	many	TRBJ2-3	TRBD2	CASTRSRVAGGRAWADTQYF	TGTGCCAGCACCCGGTCCCGTGTGGCCGGCGGGAGGGCCTGGGCAGATACGCAGTATTTT
TRBV29-1	-	TRBJ1-1	-	CSAPGGRTEAFF	TGCAGCGCCCCGGGGGGGCGGACTGAAGCTTTCTTT
TRBV12-3/TRBV12-4	many	TRBJ1-5	-	CASSSQRDQPQHF	TGTGCCAGCAGTTCTCAAAGGGATCAGCCCCAGCATTTT
TRBV9	many	TRBJ2-3	-	CASSVAGVGDTQYF	TGTGCCAGCAGCGTGGCTGGGGTCGGGGATACGCAGTATTTT
TRBV30	many	TRBJ2-4	-	CAWSVPEIRAFQYF	TGTGCCTGGAGTGTACCGGAAATAAGGGCATTTCAGTACTTC
TRBV28	-	TRBJ2-1	-	CASTRGRDNEQFF	TGTGCCAGCACAAGGGGTCGGGACAATGAGCAGTTCTTC
TRBV3-1	many	TRBJ2-7	-	CASSQVRGEQYF	TGTGCCAGCAGCCAAGTAAGGGGCGAGCAGTACTTC
TRBV20-1	-	TRBJ2-1	-	CSARDLGHNEQFF	TGCAGTGCTAGAGATCTGGGACATAATGAGCAGTTCTTC
TRBV28	many	TRBJ2-7	TRBD1	CASSSIRGRREQYF	TGTGCCAGCAGTTCGATCAGGGGGCGTAGGGAGCAGTACTTC
TRBV27	few	TRBJ1-1	-	CASSVQGTMNTEAFF	TGTGCCAGCAGTGTACAGGGAACTATGAACACTGAAGCTTTCTTT
TRBV9	many	TRBJ2-7	-	CASSVGSGLGEQYF	TGTGCCAGCAGCGTAGGGTCTGGACTGGGCGAGCAGTACTTC
TRBV12-3/TRBV12-4	many	TRBJ1-1	-	CASSPGAYTEAFF	TGTGCCAGCAGCCCCGGGGCATACACTGAAGCTTTCTTT
TRBV7-8	few	TRBJ2-5	-	CASSSFLPGNEETQYF	TGTGCCAGCAGCTCTTTTCTGCCAGGCAATGAAGAGACCCAGTACTTC
TRBV20-1	-	TRBJ2-2	TRBD2	CSASWGEGPTGELFF	TGCAGTGCCAGCTGGGGGGAGGGCCCCACCGGGGAGCTGTTTTTT
TRBV3-1	many	TRBJ1-1	-	CASSQDRGSFF	TGTGCCAGCAGCCAAGATCGGGGTTCCTTCTTT
TRBV7-9	few	TRBJ2-2	TRBD2	CASSTWTSPNTGELFF	TGTGCCAGCAGCACCTGGACTAGCCCCAACACCGGGGAGCTGTTTTTT
TRBV28	few	TRBJ1-4	-	CASSLWAGESEKLFF	TGTGCCAGCAGTTTATGGGCGGGAGAATCTGAAAAACTGTTTTTT
TRBV15	-	TRBJ2-2	-	CATSRPGVGTGELFF	TGTGCCACCAGCAGGCCGGGAGTGGGCACCGGGGAGCTGTTTTTT
TRBV15	many	TRBJ2-7	-	CATSRETRYEQYF	TGTGCCACCAGCAGAGAAACCCGTTACGAGCAGTACTTC
TRBV5-1	few	TRBJ2-6	-	CASQDNFSGANVLTF	TGCGCCAGCCAGGACAATTTCTCTGGGGCCAACGTCCTGACTTTC
TRBV5-8	-	TRBJ1-6	TRBD1	CASSAGTAYNSPLHF	TGTGCCAGCAGCGCCGGGACAGCCTATAATTCACCCCTCCACTTT
TRBV20-1	many	TRBJ1-1	-	CSARDQGLGRAEAFF	TGCAGTGCTAGAGATCAGGGTTTGGGGCGGGCTGAAGCTTTCTTT
TRBV30	many	TRBJ1-1	TRBD1	CAWRGGQGTEAFF	TGTGCCTGGAGGGGTGGACAGGGGACTGAAGCTTTCTTT
TRBV5-5	-	TRBJ1-5	-	CASSYGEYQPQHF	TGTGCCAGCAGCTACGGGGAGTATCAGCCCCAGCATTTT
TRBV30	many	TRBJ2-2	-	CAWRELEDTGELFF	TGTGCCTGGAGGGAACTAGAGGACACCGGGGAGCTGTTTTTT
TRBV20-1	-	TRBJ1-1	-	CSARDRSNTEAFF	TGCAGTGCTAGAGATCGGTCTAACACTGAAGCTTTCTTT
TRBV27	many	TRBJ1-2	TRBD1	CASSARQGLDGYTF	TGTGCCAGCAGTGCCCGACAGGGTCTCGATGGCTACACCTTC
TRBV5-6	many	TRBJ2-1	TRBD1	CASSYDRDNEQFF	TGTGCCAGCAGCTATGACAGGGACAATGAGCAGTTCTTC
TRBV27	many	TRBJ2-7	TRBD2	CASSALAGPVYEQYF	TGTGCCAGCAGTGCACTAGCGGGACCTGTTTACGAGCAGTACTTC
TRBV4-1	-	TRBJ2-7	TRBD1	CASSQVTGTYEQYF	TGCGCCAGCAGCCAAGTGACAGGGACCTACGAGCAGTACTTC
TRBV5-1	few	TRBJ2-5	-	CASSSYMPVTGRETQYF	TGCGCCAGCAGCTCCTACATGCCGGTTACAGGGAGAGAGACCCAGTACTTC
TRBV10-1	many	TRBJ2-1	TRBD2	CASSESGGRRNEQFF	TGCGCCAGCAGTGAGTCAGGCGGGAGGAGAAATGAGCAGTTCTTC
TRBV28	few	TRBJ2-1	TRBD2	CASLDTSGLDYNEQFF	TGTGCCAGCCTTGATACATCGGGACTAGACTACAATGAGCAGTTCTTC
TRBV5-1	-	TRBJ2-1	TRBD1	CASSLTGQKSCNEQFF	TGCGCCAGCAGCTTGACGGGACAGAAATCCTGCAATGAGCAGTTCTTC
TRBV11-3	many	TRBJ2-7	TRBD1	CASSFGQEIFYEQYF	TGTGCCAGCAGCTTTGGACAGGAAATATTTTACGAGCAGTACTTC
TRBV25-1	-	TRBJ2-1	TRBD1	CASNRGTDNEQFF	TGTGCCAGCAACAGGGGAACCGACAATGAGCAGTTCTTC
TRBV7-9	few	TRBJ2-1	TRBD2	CASSPRGDKNNEQFF	TGTGCCAGCAGCCCCCGGGGGGATAAGAACAATGAGCAGTTCTTC
TRBV5-1	-	TRBJ1-4	-	CASSGRTNEKLFF	TGCGCCAGCAGCGGGAGGACTAATGAAAAACTGTTTTTT
TRBV27	many	TRBJ2-1	-	CASSLVRLSYNEQFF	TGTGCCAGCAGTTTAGTGCGCCTCTCCTACAATGAGCAGTTCTTC
TRBV13	few	TRBJ1-1	TRBD1	CASSFRIQGPMNTEAFF	TGTGCCAGCAGCTTTCGGATACAGGGGCCTATGAACACTGAAGCTTTCTTT
TRBV9	-	TRBJ2-6	TRBD1	CASSVVGGGVGANVLTF	TGTGCCAGCAGCGTAGTAGGGGGCGGCGTCGGGGCCAACGTCCTGACTTTC
TRBV12-5	many	TRBJ2-7	TRBD2	CASGFGPRREVDGYEQYF	TGTGCTAGTGGTTTCGGCCCTAGGCGGGAGGTTGACGGATACGAGCAGTACTTC
TRBV12-3/TRBV12-4	many	TRBJ2-5	-	CASSFVGAGTQYF	TGTGCCAGCAGTTTTGTGGGCGCGGGGACCCAGTACTTC
TRBV19	few	TRBJ1-5	-	CASSIDTATNQPQHF	TGTGCCAGTAGTATAGATACGGCGACCAATCAGCCCCAGCATTTT
TRBV15	-	TRBJ2-7	-	CATSRVRDSHSYEQYF	TGTGCCACCAGCAGAGTCCGGGACTCCCACTCCTACGAGCAGTACTTC
TRBV7-9	few	TRBJ2-7	TRBD1	CASSFPGQGSNEQYF	TGTGCCAGCAGCTTTCCGGGACAGGGGAGCAACGAGCAGTACTTC
TRBV12-3/TRBV12-4	many	TRBJ2-2	TRBD2	CASRRTSGGLTGELFF	TGTGCCAGCAGACGCACTAGCGGAGGTCTCACCGGGGAGCTGTTTTTT
TRBV6-1	-	TRBJ2-7	-	CASSESQGSYEQYF	TGTGCCAGCAGTGAAAGTCAGGGGTCCTACGAGCAGTACTTC
TRBV19	-	TRBJ2-7	-	CASRPGHSGSYEQYF	TGTGCCAGTAGACCCGGACACTCCGGCTCCTACGAGCAGTACTTC